The present entry profiles one TCR beta chain with its context. Its specificity is unknown. The germline V gene encodes CDR1 LNHDA and CDR2 SQIVND (reference sequence). This CDR3 is built from 17 residues. Trimming removed 0 bases from V and 0 bases from J; junction bases left unmatched: 4. These data come from a study of response to subunit inactivated influenza vaccine. Overall study results and limits: Few additional T cells are recruited per seasonal influenza vaccination, authors suggested.

TCRdb reanalysed the RT-PCR reads using MiXCR and keeps one entry per CDR3 protein. The table records around 200,000 distinct CDR3 sequences, 14% of them present only once. The TCR sequence derives from a man aged 45-60 years who received an inactivated influenza vaccine. The V and J genes are TRBV19 and TRBJ2-2; TRBD1 agrees at 7 bases. Sequences were derived from CD8+ T cells sorted from PBMCs, sampled roughly 5 days after vaccination. The CDR3 loop reads CASSIDRDRSNTGELFF. The DNA for the CDR3 is TGTGCCAGTAGTATAGATCGGGACAGATCGAACACCGGGGAGCTGTTTTTT.